Listed below are T cell receptor beta chains from one sample, sequenced in a study of CD8+ T cells in alopecia areata. Profiled with immunoSEQ multiplex PCR; TCRdb holds only in-frame clones, not every one. Found here are 95,000 to 150,000 clones, 45% to 50% of them singletons; the top ten hold under 12%. The sequenced sample was NKG2D-low CD8+ T cells sorted from blood. Receptors originate from a human donor with alopecia areata. The CDR3 runs from the conserved cysteine through the conserved F or W. Fields, in order: J gene, clone size, D gene, V gene, CDR3 protein, CDR3 DNA. D genes are given only for firm matches. Rows may omit the clone size; those that give it use once, few, many or a size class.

TRBJ2-7 | few | NA | TRBV29-1 | CSVESPAWDEQYF | TGCAGCGTTGAAAGTCCGGCGTGGGACGAGCAGTACTTC
TRBJ2-6 | few | NA | TRBV29-1 | CSVEDTGDGVLTF | TGCAGCGTTGAAGATACTGGGGATGGCGTCCTGACTTTC
TRBJ2-5 | NA | TRBD2 | TRBV9 | CASSAGLRETQYF | TGTGCCAGCAGCGCGGGACTACGGGAGACCCAGTACTTC
TRBJ2-7 | NA | TRBD1 | TRBV7-8 | CATGTGVYEQYF | TGTGCCACGGGGACAGGGGTCTACGAGCAGTACTTC
TRBJ2-1 | NA | NA | TRBV11-2 | CASSSSQEQFF | TGTGCCAGCAGCTCATCTCAGGAGCAGTTCTTC
TRBJ2-5 | few | NA | TRBV29-1 | CSVMHQETQYF | TGCAGCGTTATGCATCAAGAGACCCAGTACTTC
TRBJ2-4 | NA | TRBD2 | TRBV29-1 | CSVEEWLRSSGRMVIRF | TGCAGCGTTGAAGAGTGGCTGCGGTCTAGCGGGAGAATGGTGATTCGATTC
TRBJ1-2 | NA | NA | TRBV9 | CASIDPSYGYTF | TGTGCCAGCATTGATCCCAGTTATGGCTACACCTTC
TRBJ2-2 | NA | NA | TRBV5-6 | CASSLTQNTGELFF | TGTGCCAGCAGCTTGACCCAGAACACCGGGGAGCTGTTTTTT
TRBJ1-2 | NA | NA | TRBV30 | CAWDNYGYTF | TGTGCCTGGGATAACTATGGCTACACCTTC
TRBJ2-7 | medium-sized | TRBD1 | TRBV4-3 | CASSQDMGQGFDEQYF | TGCGCCAGCAGCCAAGATATGGGACAGGGGTTTGACGAGCAGTACTTC
TRBJ1-1 | NA | NA | TRBV29-1 | CSVVELNTEAFF | TGCAGCGTTGTGGAGTTGAACACTGAAGCTTTCTTT
TRBJ2-5 | NA | NA | TRBV27 | CASSFGQKETQYF | TGTGCCAGCAGTTTTGGGCAGAAAGAGACCCAGTACTTC
TRBJ2-1 | few | TRBD1 | TRBV29-1 | CSVSTGQVYNEQFF | TGCAGCGTCTCGACGGGACAGGTATACAATGAGCAGTTCTTC
TRBJ1-2 | NA | NA | TRBV29-1 | CSVRPVGGYGYTF | TGCAGCGTTAGGCCGGTCGGGGGGTATGGCTACACCTTC
TRBJ2-1 | NA | NA | TRBV5-4 | CASSLTNEQFF | TGTGCCAGCAGCCTGACGAATGAGCAGTTCTTC
TRBJ2-5 | once | NA | TRBV30 | CAWEVQVGETQYF | TGTGCCTGGGAAGTACAGGTCGGGGAGACCCAGTACTTC
TRBJ2-5 | NA | NA | TRBV29-1 | CSVSSFSEETQYF | TGCAGCGTTAGTAGTTTCTCCGAGGAGACCCAGTACTTC
TRBJ1-2 | NA | NA | TRBV29-1 | CSVPGGGYTF | TGCAGCGTTCCGGGTGGTGGCTACACCTTC
TRBJ1-2 | NA | TRBD1 | TRBV29-1 | CSVGDSAIYGYTF | TGCAGCGTCGGGGACAGCGCGATCTATGGCTACACCTTC
TRBJ2-5 | once | TRBD2 | TRBV28 | CASSIAGAGETQYF | TGTGCCAGCAGTATAGCGGGGGCCGGGGAGACCCAGTACTTC
TRBJ1-2 | NA | NA | TRBV30 | CARGLVYGYTF | TGTGCCAGGGGGTTAGTCTATGGCTACACCTTC
TRBJ2-2 | NA | NA | TRBV29-1 | CSVPQVAGELFF | TGCAGCGTCCCACAGGTCGCCGGGGAGCTGTTTTTT
TRBJ2-1 | NA | TRBD1 | TRBV29-1 | CSVGDSLYNEQFF | TGCAGCGTTGGGGACAGCTTATACAATGAGCAGTTCTTC
TRBJ2-1 | few | NA | TRBV6-1 | CASTPEDSGPNEQFF | TGTGCCAGCACTCCGGAGGATAGCGGCCCCAATGAGCAGTTCTTC
TRBJ2-3 | few | TRBD2 | TRBV29-1 | CSVEGEGSADTQYF | TGCAGCGTTGAAGGGGAGGGTAGTGCGGATACGCAGTATTTT